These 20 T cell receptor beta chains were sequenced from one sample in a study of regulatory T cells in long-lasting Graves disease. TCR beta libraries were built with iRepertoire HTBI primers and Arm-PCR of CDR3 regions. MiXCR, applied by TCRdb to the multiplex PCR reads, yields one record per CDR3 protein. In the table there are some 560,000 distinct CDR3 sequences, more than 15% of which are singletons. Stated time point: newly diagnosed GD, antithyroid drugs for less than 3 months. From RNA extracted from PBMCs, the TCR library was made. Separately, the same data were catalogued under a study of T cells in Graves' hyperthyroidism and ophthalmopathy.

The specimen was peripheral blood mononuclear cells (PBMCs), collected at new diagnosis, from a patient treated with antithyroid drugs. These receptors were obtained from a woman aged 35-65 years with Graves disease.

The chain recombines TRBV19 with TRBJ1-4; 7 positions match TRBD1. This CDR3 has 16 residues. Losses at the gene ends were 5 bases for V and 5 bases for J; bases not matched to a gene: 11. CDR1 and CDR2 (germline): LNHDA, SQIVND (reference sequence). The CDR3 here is CASSPIQGQQNEKLFF. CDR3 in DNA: TGTGCCAGTAGTCCGATTCAGGGACAGCAGAATGAAAAACTGTTTTTT.

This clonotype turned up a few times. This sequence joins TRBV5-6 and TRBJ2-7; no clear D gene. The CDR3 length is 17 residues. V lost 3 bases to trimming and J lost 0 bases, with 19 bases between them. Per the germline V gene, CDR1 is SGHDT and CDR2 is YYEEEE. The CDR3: CASSSILPRPSSYEQYF. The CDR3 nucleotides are TGTGCCAGCAGCTCGATCCTGCCACGACCCAGCTCCTACGAGCAGTACTTC. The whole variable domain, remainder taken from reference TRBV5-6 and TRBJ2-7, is DAGVTQSPTHLIKTRGQQVTLRCSPKSGHDTVSWYQQALGQGPQFIFQYYEEEERQRGNFPDRFSGHQFPNYSSELNVNALLLGDSALYLCASSSILPRPSSYEQYFGPGTRLTVT.

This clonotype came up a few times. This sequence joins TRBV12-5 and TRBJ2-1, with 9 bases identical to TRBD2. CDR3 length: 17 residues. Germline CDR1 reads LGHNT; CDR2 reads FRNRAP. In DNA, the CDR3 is TGTGCCGTAGGGAGCGGGGGGCCTATAAGCTCCTACAATGAGCAGTTCTTC. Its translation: CAVGSGGPISSYNEQFF.

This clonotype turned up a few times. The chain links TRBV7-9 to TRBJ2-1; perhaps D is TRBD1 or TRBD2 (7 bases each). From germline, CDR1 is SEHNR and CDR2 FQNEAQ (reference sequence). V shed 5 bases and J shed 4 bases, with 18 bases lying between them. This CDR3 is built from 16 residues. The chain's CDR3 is CASSPGGGGDYNEQFF. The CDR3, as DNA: TGTGCCAGCAGCCCAGGGGGGGGGGGGGATTACAATGAGCAGTTCTTC. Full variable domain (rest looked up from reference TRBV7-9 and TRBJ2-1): DTGVSQNPRHKITKRGQNVTFRCDPISEHNRLYWYRQTLGQGPEFLTYFQNEAQLEKSRLLSDRFSAERPKGSFSTLEIQRTEQGDSAMYLCASSPGGGGDYNEQFFGPGTRLTVL.

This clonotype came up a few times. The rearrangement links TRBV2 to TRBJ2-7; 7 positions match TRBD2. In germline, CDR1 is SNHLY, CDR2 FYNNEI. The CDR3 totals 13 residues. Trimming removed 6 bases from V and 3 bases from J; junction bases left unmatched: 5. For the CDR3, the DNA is TGTGCCAGCAGAGCCGGGGGGAACTACGAGCAGTACTTC. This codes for CASRAGGNYEQYF.

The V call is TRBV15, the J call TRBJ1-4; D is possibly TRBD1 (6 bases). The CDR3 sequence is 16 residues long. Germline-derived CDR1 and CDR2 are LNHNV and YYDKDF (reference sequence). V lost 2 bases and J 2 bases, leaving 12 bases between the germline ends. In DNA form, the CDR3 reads TGTGCCACCAGCAGATACAGGGTTCGGACTAATGAAAAACTGTTTTTT. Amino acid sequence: CATSRYRVRTNEKLFF.

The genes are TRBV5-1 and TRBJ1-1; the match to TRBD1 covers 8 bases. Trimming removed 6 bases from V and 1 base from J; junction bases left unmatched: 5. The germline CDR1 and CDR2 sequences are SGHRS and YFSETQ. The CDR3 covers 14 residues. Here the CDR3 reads CASTAGTGNTEAFF. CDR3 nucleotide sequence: TGCGCCAGCACCGCGGGGACAGGGAACACTGAAGCTTTCTTT.

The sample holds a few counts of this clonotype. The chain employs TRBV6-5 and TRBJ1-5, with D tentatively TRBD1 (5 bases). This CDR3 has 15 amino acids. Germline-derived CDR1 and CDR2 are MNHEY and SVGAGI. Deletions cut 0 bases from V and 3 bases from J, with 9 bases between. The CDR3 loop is CASSYSGQFNQPQHF. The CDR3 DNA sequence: TGTGCCAGCAGTTACTCGGGGCAGTTCAATCAGCCCCAGCATTTT.

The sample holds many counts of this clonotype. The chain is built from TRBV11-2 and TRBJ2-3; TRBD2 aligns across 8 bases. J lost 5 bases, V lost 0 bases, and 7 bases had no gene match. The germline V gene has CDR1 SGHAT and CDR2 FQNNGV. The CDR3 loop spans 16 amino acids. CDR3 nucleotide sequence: TGTGCCAGCAGCTTAGATGCGGCGGGGGGTCTAGATACGCAGTATTTT. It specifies CASSLDAAGGLDTQYF.

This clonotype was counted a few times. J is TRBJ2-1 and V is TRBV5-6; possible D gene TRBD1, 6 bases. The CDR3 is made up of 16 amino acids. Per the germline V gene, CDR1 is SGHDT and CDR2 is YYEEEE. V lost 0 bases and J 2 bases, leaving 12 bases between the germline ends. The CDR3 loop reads CASSLAGHPTYNEQFF. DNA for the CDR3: TGTGCCAGCAGCTTGGCGGGACACCCGACCTACAATGAGCAGTTCTTC.

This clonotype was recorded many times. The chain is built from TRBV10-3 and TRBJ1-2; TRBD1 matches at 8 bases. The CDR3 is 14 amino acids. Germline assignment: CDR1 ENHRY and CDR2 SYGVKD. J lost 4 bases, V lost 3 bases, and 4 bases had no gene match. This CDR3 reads CAISDGDRIYGYTF. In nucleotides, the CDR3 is TGTGCCATCAGTGATGGGGACAGGATCTATGGCTACACCTTC.

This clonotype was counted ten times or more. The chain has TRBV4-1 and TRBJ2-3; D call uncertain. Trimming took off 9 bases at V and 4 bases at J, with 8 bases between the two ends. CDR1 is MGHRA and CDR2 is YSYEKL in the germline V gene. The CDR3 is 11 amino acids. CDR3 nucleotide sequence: TGCGCCAGTCGGTTTGCAGATACGCAGTATTTT. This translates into CASRFADTQYF.

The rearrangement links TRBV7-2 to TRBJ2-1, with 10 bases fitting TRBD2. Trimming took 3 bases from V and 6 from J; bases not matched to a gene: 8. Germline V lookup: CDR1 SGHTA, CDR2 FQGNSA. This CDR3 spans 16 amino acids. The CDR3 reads CASSLASGGAFNEQFF. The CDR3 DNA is TGTGCCAGCAGCTTGGCAAGCGGGGGGGCCTTCAATGAGCAGTTCTTC.

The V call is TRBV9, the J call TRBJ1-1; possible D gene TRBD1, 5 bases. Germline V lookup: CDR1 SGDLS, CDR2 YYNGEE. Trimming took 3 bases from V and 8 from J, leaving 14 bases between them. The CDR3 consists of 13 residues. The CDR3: CASSALYRGEAFF. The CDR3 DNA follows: TGTGCCAGCAGCGCCCTATACCGGGGCGAAGCTTTCTTT.

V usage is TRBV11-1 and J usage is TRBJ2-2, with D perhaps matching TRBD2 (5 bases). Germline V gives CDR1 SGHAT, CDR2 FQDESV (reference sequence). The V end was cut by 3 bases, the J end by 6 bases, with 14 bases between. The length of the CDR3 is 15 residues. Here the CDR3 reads CASSFLAEGPGELFF. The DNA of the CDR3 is TGTGCCAGCAGCTTTCTAGCTGAGGGCCCCGGGGAGCTGTTTTTT.

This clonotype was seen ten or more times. The CDR3 loop is CASSSPNKGRGTQYF. CDR3 bases: TGTGCCAGCAGCTCGCCAAATAAGGGCCGAGGGACCCAGTACTTC. This chain links TRBV5-5 with TRBJ2-5, with no clear D. Looked up from germline, CDR1 is SGHKS and CDR2 is YYEKEE (reference sequence). Trimming pared 3 bases from V and 7 bases from J, leaving 19 bases between. The CDR3 is made up of 15 amino acids.

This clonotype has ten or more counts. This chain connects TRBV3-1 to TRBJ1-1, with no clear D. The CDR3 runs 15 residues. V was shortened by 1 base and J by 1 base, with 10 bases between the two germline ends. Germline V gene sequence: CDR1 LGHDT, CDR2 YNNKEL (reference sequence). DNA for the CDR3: TGTGCCAGCAGCCAAGTGACCTTGGGGAACACTGAAGCTTTCTTT. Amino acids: CASSQVTLGNTEAFF.

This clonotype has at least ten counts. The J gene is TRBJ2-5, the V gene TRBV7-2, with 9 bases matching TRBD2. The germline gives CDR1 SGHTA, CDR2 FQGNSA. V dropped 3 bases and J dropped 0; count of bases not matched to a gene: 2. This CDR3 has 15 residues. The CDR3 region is CASSFQRGDQETQYF. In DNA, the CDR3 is TGTGCCAGCAGCTTTCAGCGGGGGGACCAAGAGACCCAGTACTTC.

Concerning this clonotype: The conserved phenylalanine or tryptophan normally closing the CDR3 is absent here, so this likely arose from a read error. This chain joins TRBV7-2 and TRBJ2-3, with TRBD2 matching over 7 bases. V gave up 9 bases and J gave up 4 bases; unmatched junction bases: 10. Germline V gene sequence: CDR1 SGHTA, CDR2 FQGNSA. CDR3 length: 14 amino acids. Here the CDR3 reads CARGKRGWPDTQYL. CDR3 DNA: TGTGCCAGGGGGAAGCGGGGATGGCCAGATACGCAGTATTTG.

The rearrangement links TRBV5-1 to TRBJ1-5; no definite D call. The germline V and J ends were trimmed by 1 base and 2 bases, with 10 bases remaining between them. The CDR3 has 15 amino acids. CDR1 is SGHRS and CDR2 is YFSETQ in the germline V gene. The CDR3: CASSLMAEGNQPQHF. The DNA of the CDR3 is TGCGCCAGCAGCTTGATGGCAGAAGGCAATCAGCCCCAGCATTTT.